This TCR beta chain is from a study of blood T cell repertoires in COVID-19. Study summary: The United States, Italy and Spain were the sources of the acute and convalescent COVID-19 samples.

Trimming stripped 3 bases from V and 5 bases from J, with 13 bases between. Per the germline V gene, CDR1 is MNHEY and CDR2 is SMNVEV (reference sequence). The CDR3 has 14 residues. Cohort assignment relied on participant-reported clinical history. As handled by the study authors: Amplification of reference gene primers was used by the study to estimate nucleated cell counts. Produced via immunoSEQ multiplex PCR; TCRdb's table is partial and in-frame only. D and trimming were read from the DNA, whereas the V and J calls and clone size are those reported in that table. The repertoire includes about 430,000 clones, 88% of them detected once, and around 0.97% sits in the top ten.

This TCR came from a woman in her thirties with acute COVID-19. The specimen sequenced was PBMCs or T cells enriched from blood (not recorded which). The chain links TRBV27 to TRBJ2-5; D is undetermined. The CDR3 loop is CASSFLGPPETQYF. The CDR3, as DNA: TGTGCCAGCAGTTTCCTAGGTCCCCCTGAGACCCAGTACTTC.